The 28 T cell receptor beta chains reported below all come from one sample, sequenced in a study of blood T cell repertoires in COVID-19 (dated by TCRdb to the early 2020s). The library was made by the immunoSEQ multiplex PCR assay. TCRdb provides this immuneACCESS table in a form limited to in-frame rearrangements. Some clones are lacking; in checked studies, under half of them reflect an unresolved V gene, and why the rest are absent is not known. In this sample the table shows under 200,000 clones, over 75% of which occur a single time. Of the sample, about 3% falls within the top ten clones. The sample taken for sequencing was peripheral blood. These receptors all stem from a man in his sixties or seventies with acute or convalescent COVID-19.

This CDR3 is CASRGDRDTGELFF. DNA for the CDR3: TGTGCCAGCAGGGGGGACAGAGACACCGGGGAGCTGTTTTTT. The V gene is TRBV2, the J gene TRBJ2-2; TRBD1 agrees at 7 bases. CDR1 is SNHLY, CDR2 FYNNEI, per germline. J gave up 3 bases and V 6 bases, and 4 bases lay outside the gene matches. The CDR3 is 14 amino acids.

The sample holds one count of this clone. The rearrangement uses TRBV5-1 and TRBJ1-1, with D perhaps matching TRBD1 (5 bases). V was shortened by 4 bases and J by 4 bases, with 17 bases between the two germline ends. The CDR3 contains 15 residues. Germline V lookup: CDR1 SGHRS, CDR2 YFSETQ. The CDR3 region is CASSPRGGTGTEAFF. The CDR3 nucleotides are TGCGCCAGCAGCCCTCGGGGGGGTACAGGCACTGAAGCTTTCTTT.

The chain links TRBV9 to TRBJ2-1; 9 bases agree with TRBD2. Germline loops: CDR1 SGDLS, CDR2 YYNGEE. The CDR3 covers 16 residues. The junction had 6 bases not matched to a gene; V was cut back by 1 base and J by 4 bases. The CDR3 reads CASSVLAGRRYNEQFF. The CDR3 nucleotides are TGTGCCAGCAGCGTACTAGCGGGGAGGAGGTACAATGAGCAGTTCTTC.

The rearrangement joins TRBV9 to TRBJ2-1, with 14 bases aligning to TRBD2. Per germline, CDR1 SGDLS and CDR2 YYNGEE. V gave up 4 bases and J gave up 8 bases; unmatched junction bases: 8. CDR3 length equals 16 residues. The CDR3 DNA reads as TGTGCCAGCAGCACCGGGACTAGCGGGAGTCAAGATGAGCAGTTCTTC. Protein product: CASSTGTSGSQDEQFF.

The chain joins TRBV19 to TRBJ2-5; TRBD1 agrees at 7 bases. The V and J ends lost 4 bases and 2 bases, in that order; junction bases with no gene match: 4. Germline V gene lookup returns CDR1 LNHDA and CDR2 SQIVND (reference sequence). This CDR3 is 14 amino acids long. The chain's CDR3 is CASSRQGRQETQYF. The CDR3 bases are TGTGCCAGTAGTAGACAGGGTAGACAAGAGACCCAGTACTTC. The complete variable domain, with remaining parts taken from reference TRBV19 and TRBJ2-5, reads DGGITQSPKYLFRKEGQNVTLSCEQNLNHDAMYWYRQDPGQGLRLIYYSQIVNDFQKGDIAEGYSVSREKKESFPLTVTSAQKNPTAFYLCASSRQGRQETQYFGPGTRLLVL.

The rearrangement links TRBV6-1 to TRBJ1-5; no clear D. Deletions cut 2 bases from V and 4 bases from J, with 9 bases between. In germline, CDR1 is MNHNS, CDR2 SASEGT. The CDR3 contains 14 residues. Here the CDR3 reads CASSELGPNQPQHF. The CDR3 DNA follows: TGTGCCAGCAGTGAATTGGGCCCAAATCAGCCCCAGCATTTT.

This rearrangement joins TRBV28 to TRBJ1-2; no clear D gene. The CDR3 covers 15 residues. V dropped 6 bases and J dropped 0 bases, with 14 bases sitting between them. In germline, CDR1 is MDHEN, CDR2 SYDVKM. In DNA form, the CDR3 reads TGTGCCAGCAGCCCGGCGGGAATAGCTAACTATGGCTACACCTTC. Translated: CASSPAGIANYGYTF.

The genes are TRBV7-9 and TRBJ1-1, with 7 bases aligning to TRBD1. The length of the CDR3 is 13 residues. The V gene end was trimmed by 5 bases and the J gene end by 5 bases; junction bases not matched to a gene: 5. Germline lookup yields CDR1 SEHNR and CDR2 FQNEAQ (reference sequence). CDR3 DNA sequence: TGTGCCAGCAGCGGATACAGGGGTACTGAAGCTTTCTTT. Residues: CASSGYRGTEAFF.

The chain recombines TRBV12-3 or TRBV12-4 with TRBJ1-2; possible D gene TRBD1, 6 bases. The CDR3 loop spans 13 amino acids. V lost 4 bases and J lost 7, with 13 bases in between. The CDR3: CASSYQGFGGYTF. The CDR3 DNA is TGTGCCAGCAGTTATCAGGGGTTCGGTGGCTACACCTTC.

The rearrangement joins TRBV11-1 to TRBJ2-1; 10 bases are shared with TRBD2. Germline V lookup: CDR1 SGHAT, CDR2 FQDESV (reference sequence). With V trimmed by 5 bases and J by 7 bases, 11 bases remained unmatched. This CDR3 contains 16 residues. The CDR3 bases are TGTGCCAGCAGCCCACCAAGCGGGGGGGCCCGTAATGAGCAGTTCTTC. Encoded protein: CASSPPSGGARNEQFF.

This chain links TRBV19 with TRBJ2-2, with 7 bases lining up with TRBD1. Germline V gene lookup returns CDR1 LNHDA and CDR2 SQIVND (reference sequence). Trimming took 5 bases from V and 2 from J; bases not matched to a gene: 8. The CDR3 consists of 16 residues. CDR3 DNA: TGTGCCAGTAGTTCCCCGGGACAGTACAACACCGGGGAGCTGTTTTTT. Its protein product is CASSSPGQYNTGELFF.

The chain joins TRBV19 to TRBJ2-3; a weak D match, TRBD2 (6 bases). The CDR3 has 14 residues. V was clipped by 8 bases and J by 4 bases, with 16 bases between them. Germline V gives CDR1 LNHDA, CDR2 SQIVND (reference sequence). The CDR3: CASQHEWGADTQYF. The CDR3 DNA follows: TGTGCCAGTCAACACGAGTGGGGGGCAGATACGCAGTATTTT.

This clone was found once. The chain employs TRBV24-1 and TRBJ2-1; 7 bases align to TRBD1. CDR1 is KGHDR and CDR2 is SFDVKD in the germline V gene. This CDR3 has 14 residues. Losses at the gene ends were 5 bases for V and 5 bases for J; bases not matched to a gene: 5. The CDR3 region is CATSAWGTDNEQFF. Written as DNA, the CDR3 is TGTGCCACCAGTGCCTGGGGGACAGACAATGAGCAGTTCTTC.

This clone was seen only a few times. As DNA, the CDR3 is TGTGCCAGCAACTTGGAACAGACGAACTATGGCTACACCTTC. Protein: CASNLEQTNYGYTF. The chain links TRBV2 to TRBJ1-2; D is undetermined. V was cut by 7 bases and J by 2 bases, with 14 bases left in between. CDR1 is SNHLY, CDR2 FYNNEI, per germline. There are 14 residues in the CDR3.

The genes are TRBV28 and TRBJ2-5; 9 bases are shared with TRBD2. Germline V gives CDR1 MDHEN, CDR2 SYDVKM. The CDR3 loop spans 16 amino acids. With V trimmed by 1 base and J by 1 base, 4 bases remained unmatched. Here the CDR3 DNA reads TGTGCCAGCAGTTTATCTAGCGGGAATAGCCAAGAGACCCAGTACTTC. Amino acid sequence: CASSLSSGNSQETQYF.

This clone was counted once. The rearrangement joins TRBV5-6 to TRBJ1-1; no reliable D call. The germline V gene encodes CDR1 SGHDT and CDR2 YYEEEE. The CDR3 sequence is 15 residues long. Trimming removed 2 bases from V and 0 bases from J, with 11 bases in between. In DNA, the CDR3 is TGTGCCAGCAGCTTTCCGGGGTCCATGAACACTGAAGCTTTCTTT. Protein product: CASSFPGSMNTEAFF.

This clone is a singleton in its sample. The chain recombines TRBV7-9 with TRBJ1-5; 7 positions agree with TRBD1. Germline lookup yields CDR1 SEHNR and CDR2 FQNEAQ (reference sequence). CDR3 length: 15 residues. V lost 4 bases, J lost 6 bases, and 9 bases stayed unmatched. CDR3 nucleotides: TGTGCCAGCAGCTGGGGGCAGGGGGTAGGTCAGCCCCAGCATTTT. Translating it yields CASSWGQGVGQPQHF. Complete variable domain (other parts from reference TRBV7-9 and TRBJ1-5): DTGVSQNPRHKITKRGQNVTFRCDPISEHNRLYWYRQTLGQGPEFLTYFQNEAQLEKSRLLSDRFSAERPKGSFSTLEIQRTEQGDSAMYLCASSWGQGVGQPQHFGDGTRLSIL.

This chain links TRBV24-1 with TRBJ2-3; D is ambiguous. The germline gives CDR1 KGHDR, CDR2 SFDVKD. V lost 3 bases to trimming and J lost 6 bases, with 18 bases between them. The CDR3 runs 16 residues. The CDR3 region is CATSDQVRHTRDTQYF. CDR3 nucleotide sequence: TGTGCCACCAGTGATCAAGTGAGACACACCAGGGATACGCAGTATTTT.

This clone turned up a few times. The CDR3: CASPSTDTQYF. The CDR3 DNA is TGTGCCAGTCCTAGCACAGATACGCAGTATTTT. The chain carries TRBV9 and TRBJ2-3, with D unresolved. CDR3 length: 11 residues. The germline gives CDR1 SGDLS, CDR2 YYNGEE. Deletions cut 8 bases from V and 0 bases from J, with 4 bases between.

This clone was seen once. The chain links TRBV7-9 to TRBJ2-1; no firm D call. The V end was cut by 4 bases, the J end by 10 bases, with 14 bases between. This CDR3 region has 13 residues. From germline, CDR1 is SEHNR and CDR2 FQNEAQ (reference sequence). This CDR3 reads CASSSIQVREQFF. CDR3 coding DNA: TGTGCCAGCAGCTCTATTCAAGTACGGGAGCAGTTCTTC. The full variable domain, with the rest looked up from reference TRBV7-9 and TRBJ2-1, is DTGVSQNPRHKITKRGQNVTFRCDPISEHNRLYWYRQTLGQGPEFLTYFQNEAQLEKSRLLSDRFSAERPKGSFSTLEIQRTEQGDSAMYLCASSSIQVREQFFGPGTRLTVL.

The rearrangement links TRBV12-3 or TRBV12-4 to TRBJ2-5; D unresolved. V was pared by 4 bases and J by 5 bases, with 8 bases between. This CDR3 region has 12 residues. CDR3 region: CASSYSQETQYF. Written as DNA, the CDR3 is TGTGCCAGCAGTTATTCCCAGGAGACCCAGTACTTC.

This clone was observed many times. The chain joins TRBV11-2 to TRBJ1-2, with TRBD1 matching over 9 bases. After removal of 0 bases from V and 7 bases from J, the junction contained 6 bases not matched to a gene. Germline V CDR1 and CDR2: SGHAT, FQNNGV. This CDR3 is built from 15 residues. The CDR3 is CASSLDRRQGVGYTF. In nucleotides, the CDR3 is TGTGCCAGCAGCTTAGACCGCCGACAGGGGGTTGGCTACACCTTC.

The chain employs TRBV27 and TRBJ1-5; D is possibly TRBD1 (5 bases). This CDR3 has 16 residues. V lost 6 bases to trimming and J lost 0 bases, with 15 bases between them. CDR1 and CDR2 from the germline V gene are MNHEY and SMNVEV (reference sequence). The CDR3 here is CASSLSFRVSNQPQHF. The CDR3 DNA follows: TGTGCCAGCAGCCTTAGCTTCAGGGTTAGCAATCAGCCCCAGCATTTT.

CDR3 in amino acids: CASSERDKGLVFTEAFF. The CDR3 nucleotides read TGTGCCAGCAGTGAAAGGGACAAAGGGTTGGTTTTCACTGAAGCTTTCTTT. The chain combines TRBV6-1 with TRBJ1-1; a possible D gene is TRBD1 (6 bases). Germline V gives CDR1 MNHNS, CDR2 SASEGT. The CDR3 contains 17 residues. The V and J ends lost 2 bases and 4 bases respectively, with 20 bases between them.

This chain connects TRBV19 to TRBJ2-7; 9 bases are shared with TRBD1. The CDR3 covers 16 residues. With 5 bases clipped from V and 3 bases from J, the junction kept 11 bases outside the gene matches. Germline V gene sequence: CDR1 LNHDA, CDR2 SQIVND (reference sequence). In DNA form, the CDR3 reads TGTGCCAGTAGTGTTAGGGACAGGGCCGTCCTCTACGAGCAGTACTTC. Translated, it gives CASSVRDRAVLYEQYF.

The V gene is TRBV2, the J gene TRBJ2-3, with 8 positions matching TRBD1. Trimming took 7 bases from V and 8 from J; bases not matched to a gene: 11. The CDR3 is 14 amino acids. The V gene's germline CDR1 is SNHLY and CDR2 FYNNEI. This CDR3 is CASTDRGSRGTQYF. The CDR3 region has the DNA TGTGCCAGCACAGACAGGGGAAGTCGCGGTACGCAGTATTTT.

This chain connects TRBV24-1 to TRBJ1-1; D call uncertain. With 2 bases removed from V and 1 base from J, the gap between germline ends came to 7 bases. The CDR3 consists of 14 residues. The germline V gene encodes CDR1 KGHDR and CDR2 SFDVKD. This CDR3 is CATSDSSENTEAFF. Written as DNA, the CDR3 is TGTGCCACCAGTGATTCCTCAGAGAACACTGAAGCTTTCTTT.

A single count supports this clone. The genes are TRBV5-6 and TRBJ1-1, with a weak D call TRBD1 (6 bases). The CDR3 is 15 residues long. Trimming cost V 2 bases and J 1 base, with 12 bases left between them. Germline CDR1 reads SGHDT; CDR2 reads YYEEEE. The CDR3 is CASSLGGAPNTEAFF. In nucleotides, the CDR3 is TGTGCCAGCAGCTTAGGGGGGGCCCCGAACACTGAAGCTTTCTTT.